This entry lists 7 T cell receptor beta chains sequenced from one sample in a study of T cells after yellow fever vaccination. Each CDR3 protein is one row after TCRdb ran MiXCR on the 5' RACE reads. Of 150,000 or so distinct CDR3 sequences listed, 6% to 7.5% are singletons. Specimen: CD4+ T cells sorted from PBMCs, collected about 5 days after the first yellow fever vaccination. These receptors were obtained from a man aged 18 to 29 who received the YFV17D yellow fever vaccine.

This clonotype has a count of ten or more. The chain employs TRBV7-9 and TRBJ2-7; tentative D call: TRBD1 (5 bases). Germline CDR1 is SEHNR and CDR2 is FQNEAQ (reference sequence). V was pared by 2 bases and J by 3 bases, with 8 bases between. The CDR3 totals 13 residues. CDR3 loop: CASSLNQGYEQYF. The CDR3 region has the DNA TGTGCCAGCAGCTTAAACCAGGGCTACGAGCAGTACTTC.

This clonotype was picked up many times. This chain connects TRBV18 to TRBJ2-3, with 7 bases aligning to TRBD1. Germline CDR1 reads KGHSH; CDR2 reads LQKENI. J was trimmed by 4 bases and V by 8 bases; bases with no gene match: 9. CDR3 length: 14 residues. CDR3 loop: CASGKTGPADTQYF. The DNA of the CDR3 is TGTGCCAGCGGCAAGACAGGGCCCGCAGATACGCAGTATTTT.

The rearrangement joins TRBV5-1 to TRBJ2-3, with D unresolved. Trimming left V 6 bases short and J 0 bases short, with 14 bases between. The CDR3 is 15 residues long. The V gene's germline CDR1 is SGHRS and CDR2 YFSETQ. CDR3 sequence reads: CASTSDPSSTDTQYF. The CDR3, as DNA: TGCGCCAGCACCTCGGACCCATCTAGCACAGATACGCAGTATTTT.

With regard to this clonotype: A much more abundant neighbour one base away suggests this may be a read error. The gene calls are TRBV7-2 and TRBJ2-1; D ambiguous. CDR3 length equals 12 residues. V shed 5 bases and J shed 5 bases, with 7 bases lying between them. Germline V lookup: CDR1 SGHTA, CDR2 FQGNSA. The DNA of the CDR3 is TGTGCCAGCAGCAGCACGGACAATGAGCAGTTCTTC. It codes for CASSSTDNEQFF.

This clonotype came up a few times. Without the conserved terminal phenylalanine or tryptophan, this CDR3 likely stems from a read error. The limits of the CDR3 on the DNA are not certain, so only TCRdb's listed CDR3 is given. The V and J genes are TRBV28 and TRBJ2-7; the table gives TRBD2 as D, unverified against the DNA. With termini counted, the CDR3 has 12 amino acids. Germline CDR1 MDHEN, CDR2 SYDVKM. The CDR3 spells CASSITTSGGEL.

This clonotype was seen a handful of times. The rearrangement uses TRBV6-2 or TRBV6-3 and TRBJ2-7; D may be TRBD1 (5 bases). Trimming left V 11 bases short and J 7 bases short, with 12 bases between. The CDR3 contains 10 residues. Germline lookup yields CDR1 MNHEY and CDR2 SVGEGT. CDR3 sequence (DNA): TGTGCCGTCAAGGGGCTTGAGCAGTACGTC. This codes for CAVKGLEQYV.

There are many counts of this clonotype. The chain employs TRBV12-3 or TRBV12-4 and TRBJ1-6; D is uncertain. Trimming shortened V by 6 bases and J by 0 bases, and 12 bases separated the two germline ends. The CDR3 extends over 16 amino acids. The CDR3 coding sequence is TGTGCCAGCAGCCGGGCGGTGGGCTCCTATAATTCACCCCTCCACTTT. Amino acid sequence: CASSRAVGSYNSPLHF.